This TCR beta chain was sequenced during a study of control samples from healthy donors and cancer patients. Measured with immunoSEQ multiplex PCR; TCRdb has only the in-frame clones, and not every one. The sample records some 140,000 clones, about 95% being singletons. The CDR3 contains 16 residues. The germline V gene encodes CDR1 LNHDA and CDR2 SQIVND (reference sequence). Trimming at V came to 1 base and at J to 5 bases, leaving 7 bases not matched to a gene. This clone was recorded only once. The specimen was PBMCs. The TCR originated in a man in his sixties with colorectal cancer. The chain couples TRBV19 to TRBJ2-5; 10 bases match TRBD2. The CDR3 sequence: CASSIVPSGGRETQYF. The CDR3 coding sequence is TGTGCCAGTAGTATAGTGCCTAGCGGGGGTCGGGAGACCCAGTACTTC. Drawing the rest from reference TRBV19 and TRBJ2-5, the complete variable domain is DGGITQSPKYLFRKEGQNVTLSCEQNLNHDAMYWYRQDPGQGLRLIYYSQIVNDFQKGDIAEGYSVSREKKESFPLTVTSAQKNPTAFYLCASSIVPSGGRETQYFGPGTRLLVL.